This TCR beta chain is from a study of sequential checkpoint blockade in melanoma. The table came from immunoSEQ multiplex PCR; TCRdb's copy has only in-frame clones and leaves some out. The repertoire holds 9,500 to 15,000 clones, with about four fifths as singletons. The V gene lost 3 bases and the J gene lost 9 bases, with 9 bases spanning the gap. Per the germline V gene, CDR1 is MGHRA and CDR2 is YSYEKL. The CDR3 extends over 12 amino acids. As to treatment: randomized to nivolumab then ipilimumab (arm A) or the reverse (arm B). The rearrangement uses TRBV4-1 and TRBJ2-1, with D perhaps matching TRBD1 (6 bases). Specimen: CD8+ T cells sorted from blood (inferred from file names), collected from a patient given nivolumab and ipilimumab in sequence. The source of this sequence is a human donor with melanoma. CDR3 in amino acids: CASSHRGGEQFF. CDR3 nucleotides: TGCGCCAGCAGCCACAGGGGCGGTGAGCAGTTCTTC.